This T cell receptor (beta chain) was retrieved from a study of regulatory T cells in long-lasting Graves disease. V was trimmed by 6 bases and J by 8 bases, leaving 16 bases between them. CDR3 length: 14 amino acids. With respect to this clonotype: What it binds is unknown.

Findings and limits, study-wide: Analyses excluded thyroid tissue, covering peripheral blood alone. Authors noted too few samples as a limitation.

To make TCR beta libraries, researchers used iRepertoire HTBI primers and Arm-PCR of CDR3 regions. One entry per CDR3 protein, called by TCRdb with MiXCR from the multiplex PCR reads. The sample holds 650,000 to 700,000 distinct CDR3 sequences, 25% to 35% seen once. The time point here: persistent/refractory GD, antithyroid drugs over 5 years with positive TRAb. Following extraction of RNA from PBMCs, that RNA was used to make the TCR library. Graves' disease was diagnosed by American Thyroid Association guidelines. This sequence joins TRBV12-3 or TRBV12-4 and TRBJ1-4, with TRBD1 as a possible D gene (6 bases). The receptor's source is a female donor with Graves disease. This sample comprised peripheral blood mononuclear cells (PBMCs), obtained when the disease was refractory, from a patient treated with antithyroid drugs. The CDR3 nucleotides read TGTGCCAGCAGGGACTCCGGTAGGGGGGAAAAACTGTTTTTT. This sequence encodes CASRDSGRGEKLFF.